The 26 T cell receptor beta chains below were found in one sample sequenced in a study of blood T cells in healthy people across ages (dated by TCRdb to between 2014 and 2017). Receptor amplification or capture employed 5' RACE. Sequenced using an Illumina HiSeq 2500. A second roughly 7 to 11 cycle PCR used a sample-barcoded 5' primer and a J-beta primer mix. In TCRdb, the public reads were trimmed at Q25 with fastp and aligned with MiXCR, with productive beta chains retained. Every entry covers one CDR3 protein and lists the most common genes and DNA from its rows. This sample lists 700,000 or so distinct CDR3 sequences; less than 45% were detected once. The ten largest clones capture 25% to 30% of the sample. The sample was blood. The origin of the receptors is a man older than 75 in good health.

The V and J genes are TRBV20-1 and TRBJ1-4, with no clear D. The CDR3 covers 14 residues. The germline V gene encodes CDR1 DFQATT and CDR2 SNEGSKA (reference sequence). V was cut by 1 base and J by 0 bases, with 6 bases left in between. The CDR3 loop is CSARALTTNEKLFF. The CDR3 DNA is TGCAGTGCTAGAGCTCTGACAACTAATGAAAAACTGTTTTTT.

The chain carries TRBV6-5 and TRBJ1-1, with TRBD1 identical over 11 bases. After removal of 6 bases from V and 10 bases from J, the junction contained 10 bases not matched to a gene. Germline V gives CDR1 MNHEY, CDR2 SVGAGI. CDR3 length: 14 residues. The CDR3 sequence is CASRRTGGAGRAFF. DNA for the CDR3: TGTGCCAGCAGACGGACAGGGGGCGCCGGGAGAGCTTTCTTT.

The genes are TRBV12-3 or TRBV12-4 and TRBJ2-6, with D tentatively TRBD2 (6 bases). The germline V and J ends were trimmed by 6 bases and 1 base, with 16 bases remaining between them. The CDR3 is made up of 17 amino acids. The CDR3 here is CASSFGLTASGANVLTF. The CDR3 DNA reads as TGTGCCAGCAGCTTCGGACTAACGGCGTCTGGGGCCAACGTCCTGACTTTC.

The chain is built from TRBV10-3 and TRBJ2-1; no clear D gene. This CDR3 comprises 14 residues. Germline V lookup: CDR1 ENHRY, CDR2 SYGVKD. Trimming cost V 2 bases and J 4 bases, with 9 bases left between them. The CDR3 region is CAISERGQYNEQFF. CDR3 nucleotides: TGTGCCATCAGTGAGCGCGGCCAATACAATGAGCAGTTCTTC.

This clonotype was seen a few times. This chain connects TRBV20-1 to TRBJ2-5; D possibly corresponds to TRBD1 (6 bases). V lost 2 bases and J lost 9, with 19 bases in between. CDR3 length: 14 amino acids. CDR1 DFQATT and CDR2 SNEGSKA come from the germline V gene (reference sequence). CDR3 amino acids: CSARIQGRNWAQYF. DNA of the CDR3: TGCAGTGCTAGAATACAGGGCCGAAATTGGGCCCAGTACTTC.

CDR3 bases: TGCAGCGTTGAAACAGGGGGAGTTCTAAACGAGCAGTACTTC. Its protein is CSVETGGVLNEQYF. The V and J genes are TRBV29-1 and TRBJ2-7; 8 bases align to TRBD1. Germline V gives CDR1 SQVTM, CDR2 ANQGSEA. The CDR3 covers 14 residues. V trimming: 2 bases; J trimming: 5 bases; junction bases outside the gene matches: 8.

This clonotype turned up a few times. The J gene is TRBJ2-5, the V gene TRBV7-8; the match to TRBD1 covers 8 bases. V dropped 5 bases and J dropped 5; count of bases not matched to a gene: 16. The CDR3 totals 17 residues. Germline CDR1 SGHVS, CDR2 FQNEAQ. CDR3 residues: CASSRIRQGSPAETQYF. DNA of the CDR3: TGTGCCAGCAGCCGTATCCGACAGGGGAGTCCTGCGGAGACCCAGTACTTC.

This clonotype has a handful of counts. V usage is TRBV20-1 and J usage is TRBJ1-5; the D gene is possibly TRBD1 (6 bases). The CDR3 spans 12 residues. Trimming removed 7 bases from V and 0 bases from J, with 7 bases in between. Germline-derived CDR1 and CDR2 are DFQATT and SNEGSKA (reference sequence). CDR3 DNA sequence: TGCAGTGTACAGGGTAGCAATCAGCCCCAGCATTTT. Translation: CSVQGSNQPQHF.

This clonotype was counted a single time. This chain uses TRBV9 with TRBJ2-5, with D perhaps TRBD1 (6 bases). The J call is in doubt because the DNA end fits TRBJ2-7 better. Germline CDR1 reads SGDLS; CDR2 reads YYNGEE. The CDR3 loop spans 15 amino acids. The CDR3 here is CASSVGTRNSYEQYF. The CDR3 bases are TGTGCCAGCAGCGTTGGGACACGTAACTCCTACGAGCAGTACTTC.

This clonotype turned up a few times. The junction departs from the called germline gene at one end, perhaps through a read error. The chain combines TRBV29-1 with TRBJ1-1, with no clear D. Germline loops: CDR1 SQVTM, CDR2 ANQGSEA. CDR3 length: 14 amino acids. CDR3 in amino acids: CSVKDHSKNTEAFF. CDR3 coding DNA: TGCAGCGTTAAAGACCACAGCAAGAACACTGAAGCTTTCTTT.

Comments on this clonotype: This sequence may be a read error, since a much larger clone differs from it by one base. The chain recombines TRBV4-3 with TRBJ2-5; the match to TRBD2 covers 7 bases. With V trimmed by 4 bases and J by 7 bases, 12 bases remained unmatched. Per the germline V gene, CDR1 is LGHNA and CDR2 is YSLEER. This CDR3 has 15 residues. The CDR3, as DNA: TGCGCCAGCAGCCGCGCGGCGGGGGAAAAAGGGACCCAGTACTTC. Residues: CASSRAAGEKGTQYF.

This clonotype was seen a few times. The rearrangement uses TRBV28 and TRBJ2-7; 11 bases match TRBD2. The V gene's germline CDR1 is MDHEN and CDR2 SYDVKM. The CDR3 covers 15 residues. V was clipped by 6 bases and J by 7 bases; unmatched bases: 11. CDR3: CASRPEASGRREQYF. In DNA, the CDR3 is TGTGCCAGCAGACCTGAGGCTAGCGGGAGGAGAGAGCAGTACTTC.

This clonotype was seen once. This rearrangement joins TRBV6-1 to TRBJ2-7; no definite D call. The V gene's germline CDR1 is MNHNS and CDR2 SASEGT. The CDR3 is 14 amino acids. The germline V and J ends were trimmed by 7 bases and 0 bases, with 13 bases remaining between them. The CDR3 protein is CASNSMTGSYEQYF. The DNA of the CDR3 is TGTGCCAGCAATTCTATGACGGGCTCCTACGAGCAGTACTTC.

The V and J genes are TRBV6-2 or TRBV6-3 and TRBJ1-1, with a tentative D call TRBD1 (6 bases). CDR3 length: 16 amino acids. Germline CDR1 is MNHEY and CDR2 is SVGEGT. The ends were cut back, 2 bases at V and 1 base at J, with 14 bases in the middle. The CDR3 region is CASSYGWGRRNTEAFF. CDR3 coding DNA: TGTGCCAGCAGTTACGGGTGGGGGCGAAGGAACACTGAAGCTTTCTTT.

This clonotype was recorded a few times. The gene calls are TRBV7-2 and TRBJ1-4; 7 nucleotides line up with TRBD1. Germline V gene lookup returns CDR1 SGHTA and CDR2 FQGNSA. Trimming removed 1 base from V and 8 bases from J; junction bases left unmatched: 4. The CDR3 extends over 14 amino acids. The CDR3 region has the DNA TGTGCCAGCAGCTTAGTAGGGGGCGCGGAAAAACTGTTTTTT. This encodes CASSLVGGAEKLFF.

V is TRBV27 and J is TRBJ2-5; a possible D gene is TRBD2 (7 bases). Germline V gene data show CDR1 as MNHEY and CDR2 as SMNVEV (reference sequence). Deletions cut 7 bases from V and 11 bases from J, with 20 bases between. The CDR3 loop spans 13 amino acids. The chain's CDR3 is CASTFGGGNEQYF. The CDR3 nucleotides are TGTGCCAGCACCTTCGGCGGGGGCAATGAGCAGTACTTC.

This clonotype has a handful of counts. The CDR3, as DNA: TGTGCCAGCAGCTTAGGAGCGCCAACCTCCTACGAGCAGTACTTC. Protein: CASSLGAPTSYEQYF. V is TRBV7-9 and J is TRBJ2-7; D is ambiguous. CDR3 length equals 15 residues. V lost 1 base to trimming and J lost 0 bases, with 10 bases between them. The germline gives CDR1 SEHNR, CDR2 FQNEAQ (reference sequence). Variable domain in full (rest from reference TRBV7-9 and TRBJ2-7): DTGVSQNPRHKITKRGQNVTFRCDPISEHNRLYWYRQTLGQGPEFLTYFQNEAQLEKSRLLSDRFSAERPKGSFSTLEIQRTEQGDSAMYLCASSLGAPTSYEQYFGPGTRLTVT.

In its sample, this clonotype was seen many times. The CDR3 DNA reads TGCAGCGCCGGGACTAGCGGGAGGTCCTACAATGAGCAGTTCTTC. Translating gives CSAGTSGRSYNEQFF. The chain couples TRBV29-1 to TRBJ2-1, with 15 bases lining up with TRBD2. The CDR3 has 15 residues. The J segment lost 1 base and the V segment lost 7 bases, leaving 2 bases of the junction unmatched. Germline V CDR1 and CDR2: SQVTM, ANQGSEA.

V usage is TRBV12-5 and J usage is TRBJ2-5, with 8 bases that match TRBD2. Germline V gene data show CDR1 as LGHNT and CDR2 as FRNRAP. The CDR3 spans 16 residues. Trimming took 2 bases from V and 11 from J; bases not matched to a gene: 16. The CDR3 is CASGLRGGPRYNEQYF. CDR3 coding DNA: TGTGCTAGTGGTTTGCGGGGGGGCCCTCGCTACAATGAGCAGTACTTC. Combining the CDR3 with reference TRBV12-5 and TRBJ2-5 gives the whole variable domain DARVTQTPRHKVTEMGQEVTMRCQPILGHNTVFWYRQTMMQGLELLAYFRNRAPLDDSGMPKDRFSAEMPDATLATLKIQPSEPRDSAVYFCASGLRGGPRYNEQYFGPGTRLLVL.

V usage is TRBV20-1 and J usage is TRBJ2-5; D is possibly TRBD2 (5 bases). CDR3 length: 13 residues. Germline values: CDR1 DFQATT, CDR2 SNEGSKA (reference sequence). Deletions cut 8 bases from V and 6 bases from J, with 19 bases between. The CDR3 region has the DNA TGCAGTTCGCCTCCCGACTCGGGAAAGACCCAGTACTTC. The encoded protein is CSSPPDSGKTQYF.

The sample holds a few counts of this clonotype. The chain recombines TRBV13 with TRBJ2-5; D unclear. This CDR3 contains 17 residues. Trimming shortened V by 5 bases and J by 4 bases, and 23 bases separated the two germline ends. From germline, CDR1 is PRHDT and CDR2 FYEKMQ (reference sequence). CDR3: CASSQATRVGRAETQYF. CDR3 sequence (DNA): TGTGCCAGCAGCCAGGCAACTCGGGTCGGCCGGGCAGAGACCCAGTACTTC.

The chain has TRBV6-2 or TRBV6-3 and TRBJ1-5; weak D call: TRBD1 (5 bases). The CDR3 contains 15 residues. Germline loops: CDR1 MNHEY, CDR2 SVGEGT. Trimming removed 2 bases from V and 6 bases from J, with 14 bases in between. The CDR3 coding sequence is TGTGCCAGCAGTTACCGGGGGACCAGCGGTCAGCCCCAGCATTTT. It encodes CASSYRGTSGQPQHF.

V and J are TRBV5-6 and TRBJ1-2; the match to TRBD1 covers 8 bases. From germline, CDR1 is SGHDT and CDR2 YYEEEE. The J segment lost 5 bases and the V segment lost 0 bases, leaving 6 bases of the junction unmatched. This CDR3 contains 15 residues. The CDR3 DNA follows: TGTGCCAGCAGCTTGGTGGGACAGGAGGGGTATGGCTACACCTTC. This sequence encodes CASSLVGQEGYGYTF.

Details on this clonotype: Germline and junction disagree at one end, which may indicate a read error. The V and J genes are TRBV27 and TRBJ2-7; tentatively, D is TRBD1 or TRBD2 (5 bases each). The length of the CDR3 is 15 residues. Looked up from germline, CDR1 is MNHEY and CDR2 is SMNVEV (reference sequence). The CDR3 DNA is TGTGCCCGCAGTCCCTGGGACCGCCACTCCTACGAGCAGTACTTC. Translating gives CARSPWDRHSYEQYF.

V and J are TRBV20-1 and TRBJ2-3; possibly TRBD2 for D (5 bases). The CDR3 covers 15 residues. From germline, CDR1 is DFQATT and CDR2 SNEGSKA (reference sequence). V was clipped by 2 bases and J by 2 bases, with 14 bases between them. CDR3 residues: CSARPGVLTTDTQYF. The CDR3, as DNA: TGCAGTGCTAGACCCGGGGTCCTGACCACAGATACGCAGTATTTT.

CDR3 region: CASSSVQGGATNEKLFF. The CDR3 coding sequence is TGTGCCAGCAGTTCCGTACAGGGAGGGGCAACTAATGAAAAACTGTTTTTT. The gene calls are TRBV28 and TRBJ1-4; D may be TRBD1 (6 bases). V gave up 4 bases and J gave up 0 bases, with 15 bases separating them. Germline CDR1 reads MDHEN; CDR2 reads SYDVKM. CDR3 length equals 17 residues.